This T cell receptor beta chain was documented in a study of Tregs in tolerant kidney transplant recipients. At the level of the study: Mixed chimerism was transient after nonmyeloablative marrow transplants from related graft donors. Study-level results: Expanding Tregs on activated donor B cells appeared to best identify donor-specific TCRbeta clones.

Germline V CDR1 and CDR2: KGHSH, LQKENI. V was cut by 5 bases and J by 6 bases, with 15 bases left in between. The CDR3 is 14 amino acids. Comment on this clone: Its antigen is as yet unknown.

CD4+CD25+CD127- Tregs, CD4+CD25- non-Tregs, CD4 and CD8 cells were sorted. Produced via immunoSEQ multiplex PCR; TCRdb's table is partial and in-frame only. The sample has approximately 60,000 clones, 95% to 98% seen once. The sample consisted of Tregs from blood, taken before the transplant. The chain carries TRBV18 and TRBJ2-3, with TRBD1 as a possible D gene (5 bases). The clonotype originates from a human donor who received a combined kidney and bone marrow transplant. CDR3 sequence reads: CASSSSGGADTQYF. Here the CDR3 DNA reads TGTGCCAGCTCATCCTCAGGTGGGGCCGATACGCAGTATTTT.